This TCR beta chain originates from a study of radiation and T cells in renal cell carcinoma. In the study overall: Nephrectomy followed 15 Gy stereotactic body radiation by 4 weeks.

The CDR3 consists of 15 residues. The germline V gene encodes CDR1 SGHTA and CDR2 FQGTGA. Trimming cost V 1 base and J 11 bases, with 19 bases left between them. Worth noting for this clone: Its antigen is not known.

General observations from the study: Top tumor clonotypes rose in blood 2 weeks post-radiation, then contracted.

Time point indicated: blood 2 weeks post-SBRT. Treatment of the sample: 15 Gy SBRT to primary tumor, nephrectomy 4 weeks later. Clear cell pathology was present in this patient's renal cell carcinoma. The assay was immunoSEQ multiplex PCR, and TCRdb's table has in-frame clones only and misses some. The table has roughly 150,000 clones, 80% to 90% seen once. The receptor's source is a woman aged 50 to 60 with renal cell carcinoma. The material sequenced was blood, taken from a patient whose treatment included radiotherapy and nephrectomy. The J gene is TRBJ2-3, the V gene TRBV7-3; a possible D gene is TRBD1 (5 bases). The CDR3 here is CASSLNAGLGLEQYF. In DNA form, the CDR3 reads TGTGCCAGCAGCTTAAATGCAGGGCTGGGGTTAGAGCAGTATTTT.